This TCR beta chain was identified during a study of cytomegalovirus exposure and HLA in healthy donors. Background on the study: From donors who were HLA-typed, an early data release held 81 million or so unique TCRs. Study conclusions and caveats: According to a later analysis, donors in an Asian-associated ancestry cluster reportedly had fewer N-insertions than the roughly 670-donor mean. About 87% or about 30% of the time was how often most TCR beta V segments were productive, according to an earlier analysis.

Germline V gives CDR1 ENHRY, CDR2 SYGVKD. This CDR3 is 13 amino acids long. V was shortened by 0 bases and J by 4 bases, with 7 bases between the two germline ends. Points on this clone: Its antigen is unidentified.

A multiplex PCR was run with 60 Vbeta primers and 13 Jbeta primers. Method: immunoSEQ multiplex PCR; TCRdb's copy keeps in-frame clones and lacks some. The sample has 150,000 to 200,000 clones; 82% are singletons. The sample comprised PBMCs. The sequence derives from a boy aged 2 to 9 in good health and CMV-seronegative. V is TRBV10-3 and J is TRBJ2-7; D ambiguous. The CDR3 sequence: CAISESAGYEQYF. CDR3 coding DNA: TGTGCCATCAGTGAGTCCGCCGGGTACGAGCAGTACTTC.